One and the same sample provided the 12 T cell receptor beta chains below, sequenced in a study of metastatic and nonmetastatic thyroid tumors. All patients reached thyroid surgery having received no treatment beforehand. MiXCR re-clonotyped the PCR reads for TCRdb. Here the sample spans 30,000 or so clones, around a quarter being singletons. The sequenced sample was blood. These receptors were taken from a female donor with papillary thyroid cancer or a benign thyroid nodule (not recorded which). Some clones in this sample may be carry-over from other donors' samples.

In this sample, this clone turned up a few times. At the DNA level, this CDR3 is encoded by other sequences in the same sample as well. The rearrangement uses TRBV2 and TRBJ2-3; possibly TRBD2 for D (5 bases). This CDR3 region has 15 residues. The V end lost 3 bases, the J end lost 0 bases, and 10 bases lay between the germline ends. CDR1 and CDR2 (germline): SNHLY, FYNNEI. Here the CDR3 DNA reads TGTGCCAGCAGTGAGACGGGGTCTAGCACAGATACGCAGTATTTT. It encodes CASSETGSSTDTQYF.

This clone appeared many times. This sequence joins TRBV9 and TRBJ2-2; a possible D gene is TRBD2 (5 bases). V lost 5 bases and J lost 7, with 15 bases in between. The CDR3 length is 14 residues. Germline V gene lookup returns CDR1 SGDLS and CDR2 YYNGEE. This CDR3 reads CASSGATSGGELFF. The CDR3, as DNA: TGTGCCAGCAGTGGTGCGACCAGCGGCGGGGAGCTGTTTTTT.

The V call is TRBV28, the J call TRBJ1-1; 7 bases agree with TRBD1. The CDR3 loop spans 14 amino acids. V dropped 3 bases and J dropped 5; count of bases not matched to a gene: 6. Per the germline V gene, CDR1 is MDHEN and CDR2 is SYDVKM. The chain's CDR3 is CASSLTGRWTEAFF. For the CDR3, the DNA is TGTGCCAGCAGTTTGACAGGGAGGTGGACTGAAGCTTTCTTT.

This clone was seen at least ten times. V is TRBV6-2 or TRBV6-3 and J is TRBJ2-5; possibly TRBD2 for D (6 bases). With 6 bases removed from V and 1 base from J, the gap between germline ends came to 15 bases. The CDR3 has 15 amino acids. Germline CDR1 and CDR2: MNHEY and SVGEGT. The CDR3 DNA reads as TGTGCCAGCAGAACGATAATACTAGCCCAAGAGACCCAGTACTTC. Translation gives CASRTIILAQETQYF.

The DNA for the CDR3 is TGTGCCAGCAGTTTCCCTGGGACCGAGAACACCGGGGAGCTGTTTTTT. This codes for CASSFPGTENTGELFF. V is TRBV28 and J is TRBJ2-2; possibly TRBD1 or TRBD2 for D (5 bases each). Trimming took off 3 bases at V and 1 base at J, with 12 bases between the two ends. This CDR3 contains 16 residues. CDR1 is MDHEN and CDR2 is SYDVKM in the germline V gene.

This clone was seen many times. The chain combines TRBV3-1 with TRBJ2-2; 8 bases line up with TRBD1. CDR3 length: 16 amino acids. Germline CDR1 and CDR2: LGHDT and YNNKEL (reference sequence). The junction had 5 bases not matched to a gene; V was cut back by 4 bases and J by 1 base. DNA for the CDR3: TGTGCCAGCAGCCCAAGACAGGGGATGAACACCGGGGAGCTGTTTTTT. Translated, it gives CASSPRQGMNTGELFF.

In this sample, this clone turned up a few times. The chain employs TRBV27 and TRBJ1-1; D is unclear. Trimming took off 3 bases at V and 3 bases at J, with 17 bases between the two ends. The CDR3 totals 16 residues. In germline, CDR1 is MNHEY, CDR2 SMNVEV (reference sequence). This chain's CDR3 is CASSFEATSWDTEAFF. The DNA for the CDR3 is TGTGCCAGCAGTTTCGAGGCCACCTCTTGGGACACTGAAGCTTTCTTT.

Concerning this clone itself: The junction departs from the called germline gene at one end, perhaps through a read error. The CDR3 reads CVSSSLILQDTEAFF. In DNA, the CDR3 is TGTGTCAGCAGCTCACTTATCCTACAGGACACTGAAGCTTTCTTT. The chain recombines TRBV7-2 with TRBJ1-1; D may be TRBD1 (5 bases). CDR1 is SGHTA, CDR2 FQGNSA, per germline. This CDR3 spans 15 amino acids.

This CDR3 is CASSLYLTVDTDTQYF. In nucleotides, the CDR3 is TGTGCCAGCAGCTTATACCTAACGGTAGACACAGATACGCAGTATTTT. The J gene is TRBJ2-3, the V gene TRBV11-1; no definite D call. The germline V and J ends were trimmed by 2 bases and 2 bases, with 14 bases remaining between them. CDR3 length: 16 residues. Germline V gene data show CDR1 as SGHAT and CDR2 as FQDESV (reference sequence).

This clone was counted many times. CDR3 sequence reads: CASTALLAVQETQYF. CDR3 sequence (DNA): TGTGCCAGCACCGCCCTCTTGGCAGTTCAAGAGACCCAGTACTTC. V usage is TRBV6-4 and J usage is TRBJ2-5; no clear D. The germline V gene has CDR1 MRHNA and CDR2 SNTAGT. V lost 7 bases, J lost 2 bases, and 17 bases lay in between. This CDR3 contains 15 residues.

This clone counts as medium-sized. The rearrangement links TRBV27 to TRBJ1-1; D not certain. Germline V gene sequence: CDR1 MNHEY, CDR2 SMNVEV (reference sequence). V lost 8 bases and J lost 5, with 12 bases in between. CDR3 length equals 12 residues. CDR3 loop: CASWRAGTEAFF. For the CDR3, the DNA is TGTGCCAGCTGGCGGGCGGGTACTGAAGCTTTCTTT.

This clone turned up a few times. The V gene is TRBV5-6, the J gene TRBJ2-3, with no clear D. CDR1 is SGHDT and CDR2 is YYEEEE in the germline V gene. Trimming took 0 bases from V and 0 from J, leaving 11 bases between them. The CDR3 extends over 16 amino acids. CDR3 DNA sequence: TGTGCCAGCAGCTTGGGGTACGAGGTTAGCACAGATACGCAGTATTTT. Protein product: CASSLGYEVSTDTQYF.